The source of this T cell receptor beta chain is a study of breast tumors, draining lymph nodes, adjacent tissues. Axillary draining lymph nodes of breast cancer patients supplied the node samples. TCRdb independently ran MiXCR on the multiplex PCR reads; one entry per CDR3 protein. Of around 140,000 distinct CDR3 sequences listed, about 22% are singletons. The study, taken as a whole, reports: Luminal-like breast cancer showed significantly higher tumor–nontumor repertoire similarity than basal-like. That most tumor T cells come from lymph nodes remained unproven. Tumor TCR diversity was below lymph nodes but above nontumor tissue.

This clonotype has ten or more counts. Its antigen remains unidentified. With V trimmed by 5 bases and J by 4 bases, 6 bases remained unmatched. The CDR3 totals 14 residues. Germline CDR1 GTSNPN, CDR2 SVGIG (reference sequence). The sequenced material came from axillary lymph node tissue. The receptor was derived from a female donor with breast cancer. Some clones in this sample may be carry-over from other donors' samples. V usage is TRBV30 and J usage is TRBJ2-3, with 10 bases identical to TRBD1. The CDR3 sequence: CAWATGGAADTQYF. Written as DNA, the CDR3 is TGTGCCTGGGCGACAGGGGGCGCCGCAGATACGCAGTATTTT.